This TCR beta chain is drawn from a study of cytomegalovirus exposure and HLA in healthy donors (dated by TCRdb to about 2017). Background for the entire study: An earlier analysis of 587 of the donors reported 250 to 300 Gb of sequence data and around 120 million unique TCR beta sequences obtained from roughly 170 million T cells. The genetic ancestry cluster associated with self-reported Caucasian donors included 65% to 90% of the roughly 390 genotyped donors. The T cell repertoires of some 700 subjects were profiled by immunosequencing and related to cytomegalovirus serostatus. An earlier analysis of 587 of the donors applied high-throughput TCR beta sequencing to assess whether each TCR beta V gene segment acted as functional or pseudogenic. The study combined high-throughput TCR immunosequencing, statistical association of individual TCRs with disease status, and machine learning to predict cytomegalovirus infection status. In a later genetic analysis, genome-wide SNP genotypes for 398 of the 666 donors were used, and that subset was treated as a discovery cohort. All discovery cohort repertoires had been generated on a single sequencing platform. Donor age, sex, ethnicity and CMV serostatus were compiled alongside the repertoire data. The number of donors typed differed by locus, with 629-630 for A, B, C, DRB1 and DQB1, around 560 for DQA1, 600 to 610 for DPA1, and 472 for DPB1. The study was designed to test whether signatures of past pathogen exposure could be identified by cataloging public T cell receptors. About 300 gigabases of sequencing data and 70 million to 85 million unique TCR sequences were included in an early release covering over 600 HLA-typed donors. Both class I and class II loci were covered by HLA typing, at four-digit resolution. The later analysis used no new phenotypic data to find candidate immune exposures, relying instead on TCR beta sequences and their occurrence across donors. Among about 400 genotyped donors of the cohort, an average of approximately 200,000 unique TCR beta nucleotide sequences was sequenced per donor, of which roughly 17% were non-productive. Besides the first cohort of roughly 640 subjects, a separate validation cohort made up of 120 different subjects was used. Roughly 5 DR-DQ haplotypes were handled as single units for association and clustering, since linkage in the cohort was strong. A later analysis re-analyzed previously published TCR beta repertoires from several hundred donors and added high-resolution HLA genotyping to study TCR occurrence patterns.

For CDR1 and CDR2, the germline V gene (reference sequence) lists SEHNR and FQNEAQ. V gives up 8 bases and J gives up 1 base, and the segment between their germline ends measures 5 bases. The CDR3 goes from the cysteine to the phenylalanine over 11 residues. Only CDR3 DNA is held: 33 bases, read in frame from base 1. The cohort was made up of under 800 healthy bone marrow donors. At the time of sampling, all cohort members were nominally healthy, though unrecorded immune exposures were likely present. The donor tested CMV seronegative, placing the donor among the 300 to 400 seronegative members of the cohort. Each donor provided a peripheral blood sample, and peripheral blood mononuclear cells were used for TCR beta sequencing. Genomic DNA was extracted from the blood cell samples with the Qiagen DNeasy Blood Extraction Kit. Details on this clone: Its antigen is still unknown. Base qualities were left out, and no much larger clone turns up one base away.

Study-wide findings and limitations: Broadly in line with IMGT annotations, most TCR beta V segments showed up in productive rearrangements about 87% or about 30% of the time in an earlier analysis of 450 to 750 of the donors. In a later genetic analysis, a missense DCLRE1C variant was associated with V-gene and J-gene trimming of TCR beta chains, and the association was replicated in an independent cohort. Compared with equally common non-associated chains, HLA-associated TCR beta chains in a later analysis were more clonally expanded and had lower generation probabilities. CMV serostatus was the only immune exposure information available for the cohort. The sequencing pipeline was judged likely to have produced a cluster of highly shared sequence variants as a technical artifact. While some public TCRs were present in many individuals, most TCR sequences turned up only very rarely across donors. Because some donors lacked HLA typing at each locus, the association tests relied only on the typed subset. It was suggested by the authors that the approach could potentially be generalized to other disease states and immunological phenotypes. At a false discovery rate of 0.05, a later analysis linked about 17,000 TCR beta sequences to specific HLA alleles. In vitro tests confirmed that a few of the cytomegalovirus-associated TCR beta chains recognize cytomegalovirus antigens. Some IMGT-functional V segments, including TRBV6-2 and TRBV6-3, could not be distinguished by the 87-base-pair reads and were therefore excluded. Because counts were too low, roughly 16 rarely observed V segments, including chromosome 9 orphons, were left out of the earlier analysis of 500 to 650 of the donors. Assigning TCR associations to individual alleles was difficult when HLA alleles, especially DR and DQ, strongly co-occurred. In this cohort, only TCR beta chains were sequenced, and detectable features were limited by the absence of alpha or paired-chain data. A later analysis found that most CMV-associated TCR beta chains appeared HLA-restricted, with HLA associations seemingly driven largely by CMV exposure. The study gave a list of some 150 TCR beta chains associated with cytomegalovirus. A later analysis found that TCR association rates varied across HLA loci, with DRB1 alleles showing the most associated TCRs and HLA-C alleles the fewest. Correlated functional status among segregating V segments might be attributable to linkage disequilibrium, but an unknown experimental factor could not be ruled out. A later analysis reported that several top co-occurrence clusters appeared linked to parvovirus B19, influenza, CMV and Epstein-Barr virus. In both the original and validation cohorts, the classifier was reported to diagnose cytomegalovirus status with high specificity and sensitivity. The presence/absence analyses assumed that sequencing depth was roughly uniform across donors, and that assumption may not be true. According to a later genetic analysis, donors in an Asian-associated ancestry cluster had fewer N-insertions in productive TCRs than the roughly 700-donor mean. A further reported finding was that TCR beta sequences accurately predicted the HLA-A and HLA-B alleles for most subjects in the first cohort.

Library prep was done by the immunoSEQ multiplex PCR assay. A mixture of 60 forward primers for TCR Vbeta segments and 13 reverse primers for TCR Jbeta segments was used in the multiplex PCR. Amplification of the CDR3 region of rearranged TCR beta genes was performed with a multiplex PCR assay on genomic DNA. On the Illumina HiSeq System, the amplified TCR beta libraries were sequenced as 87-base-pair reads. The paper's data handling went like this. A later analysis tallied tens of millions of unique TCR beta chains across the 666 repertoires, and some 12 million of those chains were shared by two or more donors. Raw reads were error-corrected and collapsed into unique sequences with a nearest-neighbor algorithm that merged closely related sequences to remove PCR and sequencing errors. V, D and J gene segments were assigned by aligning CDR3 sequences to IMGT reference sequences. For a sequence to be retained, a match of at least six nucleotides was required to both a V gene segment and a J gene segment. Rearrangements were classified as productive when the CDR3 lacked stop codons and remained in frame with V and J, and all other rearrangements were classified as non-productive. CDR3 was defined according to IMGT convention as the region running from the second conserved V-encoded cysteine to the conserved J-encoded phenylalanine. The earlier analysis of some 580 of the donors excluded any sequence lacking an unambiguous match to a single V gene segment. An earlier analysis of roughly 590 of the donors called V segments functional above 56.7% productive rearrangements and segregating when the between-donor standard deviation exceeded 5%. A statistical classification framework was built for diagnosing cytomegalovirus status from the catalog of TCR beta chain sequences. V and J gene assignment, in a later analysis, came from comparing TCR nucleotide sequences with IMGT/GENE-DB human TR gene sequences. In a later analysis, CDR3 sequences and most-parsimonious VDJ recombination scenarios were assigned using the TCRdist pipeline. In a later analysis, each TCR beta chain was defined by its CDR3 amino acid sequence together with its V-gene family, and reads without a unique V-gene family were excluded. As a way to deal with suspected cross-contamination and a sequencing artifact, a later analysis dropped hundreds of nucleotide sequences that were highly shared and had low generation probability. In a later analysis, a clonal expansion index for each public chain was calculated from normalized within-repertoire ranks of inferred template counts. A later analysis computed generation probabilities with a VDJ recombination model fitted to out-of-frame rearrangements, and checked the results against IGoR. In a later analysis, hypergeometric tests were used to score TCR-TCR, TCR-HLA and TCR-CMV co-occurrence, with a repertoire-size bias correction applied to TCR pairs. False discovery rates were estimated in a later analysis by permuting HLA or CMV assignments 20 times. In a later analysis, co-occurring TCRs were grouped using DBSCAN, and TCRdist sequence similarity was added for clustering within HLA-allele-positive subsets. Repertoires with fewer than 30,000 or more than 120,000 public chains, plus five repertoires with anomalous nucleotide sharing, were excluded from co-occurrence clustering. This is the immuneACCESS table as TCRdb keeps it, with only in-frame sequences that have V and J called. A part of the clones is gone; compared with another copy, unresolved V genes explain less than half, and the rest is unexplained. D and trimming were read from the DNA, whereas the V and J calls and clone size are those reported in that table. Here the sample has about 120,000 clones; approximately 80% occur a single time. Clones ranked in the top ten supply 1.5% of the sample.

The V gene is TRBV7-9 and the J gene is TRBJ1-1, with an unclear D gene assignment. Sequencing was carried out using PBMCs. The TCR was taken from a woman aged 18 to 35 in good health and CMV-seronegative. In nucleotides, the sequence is TGTGCCAGCGGGAGGAACACTGAAGCTTTCTTT. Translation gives CASGRNTEAFF.